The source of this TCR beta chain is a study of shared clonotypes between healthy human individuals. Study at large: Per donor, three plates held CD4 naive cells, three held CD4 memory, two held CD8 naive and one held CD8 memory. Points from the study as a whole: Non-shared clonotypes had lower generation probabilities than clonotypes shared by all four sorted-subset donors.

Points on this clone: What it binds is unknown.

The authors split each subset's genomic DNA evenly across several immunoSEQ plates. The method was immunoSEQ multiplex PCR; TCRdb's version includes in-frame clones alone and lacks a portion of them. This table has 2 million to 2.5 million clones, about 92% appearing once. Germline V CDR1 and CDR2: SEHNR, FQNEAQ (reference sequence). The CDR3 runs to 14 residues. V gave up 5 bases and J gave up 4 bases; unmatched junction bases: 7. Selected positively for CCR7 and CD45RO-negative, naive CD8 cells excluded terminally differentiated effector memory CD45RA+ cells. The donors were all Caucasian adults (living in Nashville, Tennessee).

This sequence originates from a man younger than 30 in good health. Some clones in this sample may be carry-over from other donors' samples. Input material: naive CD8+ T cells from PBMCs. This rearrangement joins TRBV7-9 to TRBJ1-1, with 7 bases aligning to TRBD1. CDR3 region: CASSISTGTTEAFF. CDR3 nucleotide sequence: TGTGCCAGCAGCATTTCGACAGGGACCACTGAAGCTTTCTTT.